The clone carrying this T cell receptor beta chain showed up many times. Its antigen is still unknown. Per the germline V gene, CDR1 is LNHDA and CDR2 is SQIVND (reference sequence). The CDR3 runs to 14 residues. Trimming took off 1 base at V and 8 bases at J, with 14 bases between the two ends. This record comes from a study of HIV-infected children after antiretroviral therapy interruption. Turning to the study itself: Children were on planned treatment interruption or continuous treatment. Samples from the continuous-treatment group were taken at weeks 0, 48 and 150. Continuous-treatment children had median age 8 years, interruption about 9.6 years. Whole-study results and caveats: Naive CD4+ Gini coefficient rose by interruption end, suggesting clonal expansion.

Regarding treatment: PENTA 11 planned treatment interruption arm or continuous ART arm. The TCR library was built from RNA with a 3' RACE protocol and unique molecular identifiers. Each CDR3 protein is one row after TCRdb ran MiXCR on the 3' RACE reads. The table lists about 89,000 distinct CDR3 sequences, roughly 6.4% of them singletons, with 1% to 1.3% in the top ten. V is TRBV19 and J is TRBJ1-1; D ambiguous. This TCR derives from a pool of human donors with HIV. The sequencing here drew on CD45RA+ CD4+ T cells from PBMCs, pooled from several time points, taken from a donor given antiretroviral therapy, either interrupted or continuous. Subset reported: naive CD4+ CD45RA+ CD45RO- T cells. The CDR3 region is CASSIAEHLPEAFF. CDR3 coding DNA: TGTGCCAGTAGTATAGCCGAACACCTTCCAGAAGCTTTCTTT. Variable domain in full (rest from reference TRBV19 and TRBJ1-1): DGGITQSPKYLFRKEGQNVTLSCEQNLNHDAMYWYRQDPGQGLRLIYYSQIVNDFQKGDIAEGYSVSREKKESFPLTVTSAQKNPTAFYLCASSIAEHLPEAFFGQGTRLTVV.